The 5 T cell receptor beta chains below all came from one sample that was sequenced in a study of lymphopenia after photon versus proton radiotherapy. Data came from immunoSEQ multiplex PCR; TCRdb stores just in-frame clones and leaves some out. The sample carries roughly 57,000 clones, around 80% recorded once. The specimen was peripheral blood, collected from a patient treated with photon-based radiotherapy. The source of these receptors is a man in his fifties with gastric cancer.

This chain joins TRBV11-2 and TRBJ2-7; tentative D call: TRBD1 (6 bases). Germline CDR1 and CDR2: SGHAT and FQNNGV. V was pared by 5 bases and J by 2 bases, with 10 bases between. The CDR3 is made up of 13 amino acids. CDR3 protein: CASSGAGAYEQYF. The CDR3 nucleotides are TGTGCCAGCAGCGGGGCAGGGGCCTACGAGCAGTACTTC.

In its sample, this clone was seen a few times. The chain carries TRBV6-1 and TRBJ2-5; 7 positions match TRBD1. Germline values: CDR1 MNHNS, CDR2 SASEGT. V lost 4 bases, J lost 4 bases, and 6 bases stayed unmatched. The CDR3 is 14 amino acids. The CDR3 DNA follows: TGTGCCAGCAGTGCGACAGGGCTAGGAGAGACCCAGTACTTC. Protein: CASSATGLGETQYF.

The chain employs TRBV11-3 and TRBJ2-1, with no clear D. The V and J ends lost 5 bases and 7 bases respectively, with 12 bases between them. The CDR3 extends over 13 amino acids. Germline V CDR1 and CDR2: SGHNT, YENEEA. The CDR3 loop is CASSPQAENEQFF. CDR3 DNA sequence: TGTGCCAGCAGCCCTCAGGCTGAGAATGAGCAGTTCTTC.

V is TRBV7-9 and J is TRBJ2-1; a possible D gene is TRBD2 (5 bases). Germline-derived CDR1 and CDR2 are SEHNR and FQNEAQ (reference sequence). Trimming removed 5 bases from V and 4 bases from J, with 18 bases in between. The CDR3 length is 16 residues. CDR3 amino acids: CASSQTRSRGYNEQFF. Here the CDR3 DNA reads TGTGCCAGCAGCCAGACGAGGTCGCGAGGGTACAATGAGCAGTTCTTC. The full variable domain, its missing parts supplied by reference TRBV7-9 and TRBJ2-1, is DTGVSQNPRHKITKRGQNVTFRCDPISEHNRLYWYRQTLGQGPEFLTYFQNEAQLEKSRLLSDRFSAERPKGSFSTLEIQRTEQGDSAMYLCASSQTRSRGYNEQFFGPGTRLTVL.

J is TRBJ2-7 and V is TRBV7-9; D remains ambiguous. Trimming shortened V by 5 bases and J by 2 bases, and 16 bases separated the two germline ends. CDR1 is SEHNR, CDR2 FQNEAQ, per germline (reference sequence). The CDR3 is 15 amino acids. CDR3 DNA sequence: TGTGCCAGCAGCCTACTGGTTGGGCTCCCCTACGAGCAGTACTTC. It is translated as CASSLLVGLPYEQYF.